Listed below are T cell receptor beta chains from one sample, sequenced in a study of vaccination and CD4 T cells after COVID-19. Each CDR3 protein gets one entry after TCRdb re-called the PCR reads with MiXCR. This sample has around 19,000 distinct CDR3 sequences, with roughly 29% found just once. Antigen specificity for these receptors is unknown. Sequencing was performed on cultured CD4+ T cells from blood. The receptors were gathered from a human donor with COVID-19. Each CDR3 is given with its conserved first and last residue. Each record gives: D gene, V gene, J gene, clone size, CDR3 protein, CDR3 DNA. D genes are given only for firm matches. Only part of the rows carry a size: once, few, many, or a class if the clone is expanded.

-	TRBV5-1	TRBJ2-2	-	CASSFQSYTGELFF	TGCGCCAGCAGCTTCCAGTCCTATACCGGGGAGCTGTTTTTT
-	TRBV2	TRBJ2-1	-	CAGSTLGPKNEQFF	TGTGCCGGATCCACGCTGGGGCCGAAGAATGAGCAGTTCTTC
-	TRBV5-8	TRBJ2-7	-	CASSLSRILAQNEQYF	TGTGCCAGCAGCTTGTCCCGCATCCTGGCCCAGAACGAGCAGTACTTC
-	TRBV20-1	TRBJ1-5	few	CSARLGAGDSNQPQHF	TGCAGTGCTAGACTTGGGGCAGGGGATAGCAATCAGCCCCAGCATTTT
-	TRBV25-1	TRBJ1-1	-	CASSKGLGEAFF	TGTGCCAGCAGTAAGGGTCTAGGGGAAGCTTTCTTT
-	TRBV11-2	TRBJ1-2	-	CASSFRTDPDGYTF	TGTGCCAGCAGCTTTAGGACGGACCCCGACGGCTACACCTTC
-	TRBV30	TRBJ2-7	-	CAWSPGGTGPYEQYF	TGTGCCTGGAGTCCGGGAGGGACAGGGCCCTACGAGCAGTACTTC
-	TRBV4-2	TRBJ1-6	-	CASSQDLSRRDSPLHF	TGTGCCAGCAGCCAAGATCTCAGTAGGAGGGATTCACCCCTCCACTTT
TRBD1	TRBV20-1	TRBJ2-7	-	CSARVWTGNSYEQYF	TGCAGTGCTAGAGTATGGACAGGTAATTCGTACGAGCAGTACTTC
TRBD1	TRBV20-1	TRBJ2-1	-	CSARSRTGVNEQFF	TGCAGTGCTAGATCGAGGACAGGGGTCAATGAGCAGTTCTTC
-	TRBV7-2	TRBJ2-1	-	CASSSSNEQFF	TGTGCCAGCAGCTCTAGCAATGAGCAGTTCTTC
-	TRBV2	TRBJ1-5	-	CASSAGTNNQPQHF	TGTGCCAGCAGTGCTGGAACAAACAATCAGCCCCAGCATTTT
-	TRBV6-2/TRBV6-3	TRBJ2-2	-	CASRSGELFF	TGTGCCAGCAGGTCCGGGGAGCTGTTTTTT
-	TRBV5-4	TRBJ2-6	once	CASSSPRLGSSGANVLTF	TGTGCCAGCAGCTCGCCACGTCTCGGCAGCTCTGGGGCCAACGTCCTGACTTTC
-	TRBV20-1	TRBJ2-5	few	CSASWQQETQYF	TGCAGTGCTAGCTGGCAGCAAGAGACCCAGTACTTC
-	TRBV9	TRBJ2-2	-	CASSVGGADTGELFF	TGTGCCAGCAGCGTAGGGGGAGCGGATACCGGGGAGCTGTTTTTT
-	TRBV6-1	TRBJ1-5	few	CASSDNTYSNQPQHF	TGTGCCAGCAGTGACAACACTTATAGCAATCAGCCCCAGCATTTT
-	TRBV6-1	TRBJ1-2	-	CATSVGQAYYGYTF	TGTGCCACCTCGGTGGGACAAGCGTACTATGGCTACACCTTC
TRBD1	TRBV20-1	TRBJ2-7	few	CSAKDRGLAYEQYF	TGCAGTGCAAAGGACAGGGGGCTCGCATACGAGCAGTACTTC
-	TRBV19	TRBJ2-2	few	CASSGTTLLLELFF	TGTGCCAGTAGTGGTACAACTCTGCTACTTGAGCTGTTTTTT
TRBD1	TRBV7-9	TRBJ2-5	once	CASSVLRDRHDQETQYF	TGTGCCAGCAGCGTCCTCCGGGACAGGCATGACCAAGAGACCCAGTACTTC
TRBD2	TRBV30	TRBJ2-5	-	CAWRIAGGHQTQYF	TGTGCCTGGAGAATAGCGGGGGGGCACCAGACCCAGTACTTC
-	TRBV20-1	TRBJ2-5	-	CSVRASQETQYF	TGCAGTGTCCGGGCGTCACAAGAGACCCAGTACTTC
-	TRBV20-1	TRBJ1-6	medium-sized	CSAPPPMGRSPLHF	TGCAGTGCGCCGCCCCCTATGGGGCGTTCACCCCTCCACTTT
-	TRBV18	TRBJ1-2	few	CASSPLGLDGYTF	TGTGCCAGCTCACCACTGGGGTTAGATGGCTACACCTTC
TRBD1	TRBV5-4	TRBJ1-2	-	CASSVGTGYGYTF	TGTGCCAGCAGCGTCGGGACAGGCTATGGCTACACCTTC
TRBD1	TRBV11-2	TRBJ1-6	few	CASSLGRQGHSPLHF	TGTGCCAGCAGCTTAGGGAGACAGGGACATTCACCCCTCCACTTT